This T cell receptor (beta chain) was observed in a study of T cell responses to AZD1222 COVID-19 vaccine. The CDR3 is made up of 16 amino acids. The germline CDR1 and CDR2 sequences are ENHRY and SYGVKD. V dropped 7 bases and J dropped 6; count of bases not matched to a gene: 7. The protocol was immunoSEQ multiplex PCR, while the TCRdb copy is restricted to in-frame clones and leaves out a portion. The sample contains some 140,000 clones, roughly 93% of which appear only once. The TCR originated in an adult in good health. The sequencing used peripheral blood, collected on day 0 of AZD1222 vaccination. The chain has TRBV10-3 and TRBJ2-2; 14 positions match TRBD2. The CDR3: CAINSGLAGVAGELFF. The CDR3 nucleotides are TGTGCCATCAACTCGGGACTAGCGGGAGTGGCCGGGGAGCTGTTTTTT.